Below are 24 T cell receptor beta chains sequenced from a single sample in a study of blood T cell repertoires in COVID-19. Sequencing used immunoSEQ multiplex PCR; TCRdb keeps in-frame clones, though not all of them. Among about 69,000 clones listed, under 85% were seen once. Sample: peripheral blood. The receptors stem from a man in his 60s with acute or convalescent COVID-19.

The sample holds one count of this clone. The V call is TRBV11-2, the J call TRBJ1-4; D gene uncertain. The CDR3 consists of 16 residues. Germline lookup yields CDR1 SGHAT and CDR2 FQNNGV. Between the trimmed V and J ends, which lost 7 bases and 10 bases, there was a span of 25 bases. The CDR3 DNA sequence: TGTGCCAGCACCCTACTGCCCCGTTCGCTGGGAGGAAAACTGTTTTTT. Its translation: CASTLLPRSLGGKLFF. The complete variable domain, with remaining parts taken from reference TRBV11-2 and TRBJ1-4, reads EAGVAQSPRYKIIEKRQSVAFWCNPISGHATLYWYQQILGQGPKLLIQFQNNGVVDDSQLPKDRFSAERLKGVDSTLKIQPAKLEDSAVYLCASTLLPRSLGGKLFFGSGTQLSVL.

This clone was seen a handful of times. The CDR3 region is CASSPTGRGYYEQYF. The DNA for the CDR3 is TGTGCCAGCAGCCCAACTGGGAGGGGCTACTACGAGCAGTACTTC. V and J are TRBV9 and TRBJ2-7, with 7 nucleotides matching TRBD2. Germline CDR1 reads SGDLS; CDR2 reads YYNGEE. V gave up 4 bases and J gave up 3 bases; unmatched junction bases: 10. The CDR3 is made up of 15 amino acids.

The chain has TRBV12-3 or TRBV12-4 and TRBJ1-2; D might be TRBD1 (6 bases). CDR3 size: 13 residues. Trimming removed 2 bases from V and 5 bases from J, with 9 bases in between. CDR3: CASSLIRGYGYTF. In DNA form, the CDR3 reads TGTGCCAGCAGTTTAATTAGGGGGTATGGCTACACCTTC.

The rearrangement uses TRBV4-1 and TRBJ2-7, with 10 bases fitting TRBD1. The CDR3 spans 15 residues. The germline gives CDR1 MGHRA, CDR2 YSYEKL. J lost 4 bases, V lost 4 bases, and 7 bases had no gene match. The CDR3 protein is CASSLGQGVPYEQYF. The CDR3 DNA follows: TGCGCCAGCAGCCTCGGACAGGGGGTTCCGTACGAGCAGTACTTC.

The genes are TRBV3-1 (or the pseudogene TRBV3-2) and TRBJ2-7, with no clear D. Germline CDR1 is LGHDT and CDR2 is YNNKEL (reference sequence). Trimming took off 1 base at V and 3 bases at J, with 13 bases between the two ends. This CDR3 has 15 residues. The CDR3 region is CASSQAAAAVYEQYF. The CDR3 DNA reads as TGTGCCAGCAGCCAAGCGGCGGCGGCGGTCTACGAGCAGTACTTC.

This chain connects TRBV29-1 to TRBJ2-1, with 9 positions matching TRBD2. The ends lost 4 bases at V and 4 bases at J; junction bases unmatched: 8. The germline gives CDR1 SQVTM, CDR2 ANQGSEA. The CDR3 consists of 15 residues. This chain's CDR3 is CSVAPAGGYYNEQFF. CDR3 DNA sequence: TGCAGCGTTGCACCAGCGGGGGGTTATTACAATGAGCAGTTCTTC.

This clone was found once. The V call is TRBV25-1, the J call TRBJ2-5; a weak D match, TRBD2 (6 bases). There are 14 residues in the CDR3. V lost 8 bases and J lost 5, with 18 bases in between. Germline V gene sequence: CDR1 MGHDK, CDR2 SYGVNS. In DNA, the CDR3 is TGTGCCAGCTCCCCTTCACTAGCATATGAGACCCAGTACTTC. This codes for CASSPSLAYETQYF.

This clone was picked up one time. V gene TRBV6-1 combines with J gene TRBJ2-7; D might be TRBD1 (6 bases). V lost 6 bases and J lost 5, with 23 bases in between. CDR3 size: 16 residues. Germline CDR1 and CDR2: MNHNS and SASEGT. The CDR3 loop reads CASRETQTGIVHEQYF. In DNA form, the CDR3 reads TGTGCCAGCAGGGAAACGCAAACAGGGATTGTTCACGAGCAGTACTTC.

The genes are TRBV2 and TRBJ2-3; maybe TRBD1 (6 bases). The V gene's germline CDR1 is SNHLY and CDR2 FYNNEI. Trimming left V 10 bases short and J 2 bases short, with 16 bases between. The CDR3 loop spans 14 amino acids. In DNA form, the CDR3 reads TGTGCCACCCGGGACAACCGTCACACAGATACGCAGTATTTT. It specifies CATRDNRHTDTQYF.

The chain is built from TRBV6-1 and TRBJ1-2; 10 positions match TRBD1. The CDR3 consists of 15 residues. J lost 3 bases, V lost 3 bases, and 4 bases had no gene match. Germline CDR1 and CDR2: MNHNS and SASEGT. CDR3 nucleotide sequence: TGTGCCAGCAGTGAGGGACAGGGGTATTACTATGGCTACACCTTC. This sequence encodes CASSEGQGYYYGYTF.

J is TRBJ1-1 and V is TRBV12-3 or TRBV12-4; no clear D gene. The germline V and J ends were trimmed by 0 bases and 8 bases, with 10 bases remaining between them. The CDR3 totals 13 residues. The CDR3 coding sequence is TGTGCCAGCAGTTTAGCGGACGCGGGGGAAGCTTTCTTT. Its protein product is CASSLADAGEAFF.

The chain uses TRBV9 and TRBJ2-5, with a weak D call TRBD2 (6 bases). V was trimmed by 0 bases and J by 1 base, leaving 7 bases between them. This CDR3 spans 14 amino acids. Germline V CDR1 and CDR2: SGDLS, YYNGEE. The CDR3 spells CASSVVGGQETQYF. As DNA, the CDR3 is TGTGCCAGCAGCGTAGTGGGGGGCCAAGAGACCCAGTACTTC.

This clone was seen once. The rearrangement links TRBV7-2 to TRBJ1-2, with TRBD1 as a possible D gene (5 bases). The V and J ends lost 5 bases and 2 bases respectively, with 6 bases between them. Germline V lookup: CDR1 SGHTA, CDR2 FQGNSA. The CDR3 is 12 residues long. CDR3 sequence reads: CASSRQNYGYTF. CDR3 in DNA: TGTGCCAGCAGCCGACAGAACTATGGCTACACCTTC.

This clone occurred a few times. V is TRBV5-1 and J is TRBJ2-5; 12 bases are a match to TRBD2. The junction had 9 bases not matched to a gene; V was cut back by 4 bases and J by 5 bases. The germline CDR1 and CDR2 sequences are SGHRS and YFSETQ. The CDR3 runs to 16 residues. The CDR3 nucleotides are TGCGCCAGCAGCGCCACTGGACTAGCGGGACCTGAGACCCAGTACTTC. Translated, it gives CASSATGLAGPETQYF.

This chain uses TRBV9 with TRBJ2-3; 7 bases align to TRBD2. V shed 3 bases and J 2 bases; nucleotides not matched to a gene: 15. Germline values: CDR1 SGDLS, CDR2 YYNGEE. This CDR3 contains 18 residues. The CDR3 DNA is TGTGCCAGCAGCGCCCGGCGGGGGACTTTGCCTAACACAGATACGCAGTATTTT. Protein: CASSARRGTLPNTDTQYF.

V is TRBV18 and J is TRBJ2-2, with 7 positions matching TRBD1. Germline trimming cut 4 bases from V and 8 bases from J; bases unmatched to any gene: 4. Germline V gives CDR1 KGHSH, CDR2 LQKENI. The CDR3 consists of 13 residues. The CDR3 sequence: CASSRPGQGELFF. CDR3 DNA sequence: TGTGCCAGCTCACGACCGGGACAGGGGGAGCTGTTTTTT.

The chain has TRBV10-3 and TRBJ2-7; maybe TRBD1 (6 bases). The CDR3 has 16 amino acids. Germline V gene data show CDR1 as ENHRY and CDR2 as SYGVKD. V was pared by 4 bases and J by 0 bases, with 16 bases between. DNA for the CDR3: TGTGCCATCAGTGGAGCTGGGACAAGGAGCTCCTACGAGCAGTACTTC. As protein: CAISGAGTRSSYEQYF.

V and J are TRBV18 and TRBJ2-7; possibly TRBD2 for D (5 bases). The germline gives CDR1 KGHSH, CDR2 LQKENI. The CDR3 is 14 residues long. With 4 bases removed from V and 2 bases from J, the gap between germline ends came to 12 bases. The CDR3: CASSQNSGTYEQYF. CDR3 coding DNA: TGTGCCAGCTCACAGAATTCCGGGACCTACGAGCAGTACTTC.

V gene TRBV19 combines with J gene TRBJ1-2; 9 bases fit TRBD1. Germline CDR1 reads LNHDA; CDR2 reads SQIVND (reference sequence). Germline trimming cut 5 bases from V and 5 bases from J; bases unmatched to any gene: 9. The CDR3 covers 15 residues. This CDR3 reads CASSVTGGAGYGYTF. Here the CDR3 DNA reads TGTGCCAGTAGTGTCACAGGGGGCGCTGGGTATGGCTACACCTTC. The full variable domain, in which reference TRBV19 and TRBJ1-2 provide the parts outside the CDR3, is DGGITQSPKYLFRKEGQNVTLSCEQNLNHDAMYWYRQDPGQGLRLIYYSQIVNDFQKGDIAEGYSVSREKKESFPLTVTSAQKNPTAFYLCASSVTGGAGYGYTFGSGTRLTVV.

The chain couples TRBV3-1 (or the pseudogene TRBV3-2) to TRBJ2-2, with TRBD2 matching over 10 bases. This CDR3 contains 16 residues. Trimming took 6 bases from V and 3 from J; bases not matched to a gene: 7. The V gene's germline CDR1 is LGHDT and CDR2 YNNKEL (reference sequence). The CDR3 nucleotides are TGTGCCAGCAGTCGAGGACTAGCGGAGGACACCGGGGAGCTGTTTTTT. It codes for CASSRGLAEDTGELFF.

The CDR3 loop reads CASSQAVGGESEQFF. The CDR3 DNA follows: TGTGCCAGCAGCCAAGCTGTGGGGGGGGAGAGTGAGCAGTTCTTC. This chain connects TRBV14 to TRBJ2-1; 7 nucleotides line up with TRBD2. CDR1 and CDR2 from the germline V gene are SGHDN and FVKESK. This CDR3 has 15 residues. The trim removed 1 base at V and 9 bases at J, leaving 9 bases unmatched.

The chain carries TRBV24-1 and TRBJ2-2; no firm D call. V dropped 2 bases and J dropped 3 bases, with 3 bases sitting between them. The CDR3 totals 13 residues. Germline V gene sequence: CDR1 KGHDR, CDR2 SFDVKD. The CDR3, as DNA: TGTGCCACCAGTGATTCATACACCGGGGAGCTGTTTTTT. Translating it yields CATSDSYTGELFF.

This sequence joins TRBV6-5 and TRBJ2-7; tentatively, D is TRBD1 (6 bases). This CDR3 is 15 amino acids long. The germline CDR1 and CDR2 sequences are MNHEY and SVGAGI. V lost 6 bases, J lost 2 bases, and 17 bases lay in between. The CDR3 sequence: CASRLGQGRTYEQYF. CDR3 coding DNA: TGTGCCAGCAGATTAGGGCAGGGGAGAACCTACGAGCAGTACTTC.

As to this clone: No conserved phenylalanine or tryptophan is present at the end of the CDR3, so a read error is the likely explanation. The DNA is left out, because the CDR3 cannot be placed on it with certainty; the CDR3 is given as TCRdb lists it. The gene calls are TRBV9 and TRBJ1-2. The CDR3 is 13 residues long, ends included. The germline gives CDR1 SGDLS, CDR2 YYNGEE. The CDR3 loop reads CASSVEWSGDAPR.